The entry below describes one T cell receptor (beta chain). The clone's antigen remains unknown. Qualities for individual bases were not recorded, and no much larger clone is one base off. These data originate in a study of identical twins (dated by TCRdb to 2016 to 2017). About the study as a whole: TCR alpha and beta repertoires from monozygotic twins, unrelated adults of various ages and cord blood were deep-sequenced to test whether fetal clonotypes persist. To rule out contamination, the twin experiments were replicated at different times with different library preparation protocols. Broader findings and caveats from the paper: Because the same donors could not be followed over many years, the conclusions relied on cross-sectional statistical analysis. Out-of-frame TCR alpha sequences shared between twins showed an excess of low generation-probability sequences compared with coincidental sharing between unrelated individuals. The excess sharing between twins in beta out-of-frame sequences was weaker because fewer shared sequences reduced the signal-to-noise ratio. In monozygotic twins, out-of-frame TCR alpha sharing was systematically underestimated by recombination models, although the models agreed with sharing between unrelated individuals. Zero-insertion analyses could be partly confounded by invariant T cells such as MAIT and iNKT, though diverse VJ usage argued against such confounding for most clonotypes. Fewer insertions were carried by abundant cord blood beta clonotypes; a weaker similar trend was observed in young adult naive repertoires, while no such trend was observed in memory repertoires.

Every donor in the study was a healthy Caucasian. The twin cohort consisted of three pairs of female monozygotic twins, all aged about 18 to 29 years. Positive isolation kits from Invitrogen were used to isolate the CD4+ and CD8+ T cell populations. The method was 5' RACE. Sequencing used an Illumina HiSeq 2000. A universal primer binding site was added through template switching, and the final cDNA carried a unique molecular identifier so that TCR cDNA molecules could be counted accurately. Specific primers in the conserved constant-segment region were used to synthesize first-strand cDNA for TCR alpha and beta chains. To control for contamination, each cDNA library was double barcoded with a SMART-Mk sample barcode plus Illumina barcodes. TruSeq adapter sequences and Illumina sample barcodes were added in two successive PCR steps. TCR alpha and beta cDNA libraries were sequenced on the Illumina HiSeq platform with custom primers. In the authors' own workflow: Unique molecular identifiers were extracted from raw reads with MiGEC, and CDR3 positions were determined with MiXCR. For each individual, recombination models were inferred using an EM algorithm with the repgenHMM and IGoR tools. The analysis of shared clonotypes was done with the tcR package in R, with sharing normalized by the product of cloneset sizes. To study raw recombination free of thymic and clonal selection effects, out-of-frame nonproductive sequences were analyzed. TCRdb reprocessed the public reads (quality trimming at Q25 with fastp, clone calling with MiXCR) and kept in-frame beta chains. Here each entry gathers all rows of one CDR3 protein and keeps the most common genes and DNA. Here the V and J calls rest on TCRdb's processing, not on the authors' analysis. The sample table records 500,000 to 600,000 distinct CDR3 sequences; approximately 22% of these occur just once. Clones ranked in the top ten supply about 0.93% of the sample.

These data are also associated with another study on T cells expressing NK-cell markers. As described in the second report: Three sorted T-cell subsets (CD3+CD56+NKG2C+, CD3+CD56+NKG2C- and CD3+CD56-NKG2C+) from under 10 donors had their TCR beta-chain repertoires profiled. Among the eight sequenced donors, seven were HCMV-seropositive and one was HCMV-seronegative. In several experiments an anti-gammadeltaTCR antibody was added to restrict sorting to alphabetaTCR-expressing T cells. In more than five donors, the dominant CD3+CD56+NKG2C+ clonotypes were found to rank among the top 10 CD8+ clonotypes and to make up about 1.0-8% of CD8+ T cells. Those dominant clonotypes were again the most abundant among CD3+CD56-NKG2C+ cells in several donors, at roughly 25-65%. Whether the expanded NKG2C-expressing T cell clones were specific for HCMV antigens remained unclear. Randomly selected healthy volunteers, three men and five women, were used as the eight sequenced donors. HCMV serostatus was determined by detecting HCMV-specific IgG in serum with a commercial ELISA kit. Reads were demultiplexed and grouped by UMI with MIGEC, and clonotypes were assembled and quantified with MiTCR. To remove erroneous sequences, TCR cDNA sequences were retained only when supported by two or more reads. The tcR package was used for downstream repertoire analysis, and clonotypes were matched across fractions by CDR3 nucleotide sequence plus V segment. VDJmatch was used to annotate antigen specificity against VDJdb, with one amino acid substitution allowed in CDR3.

Sequenced material: CD4+ T cells sorted from blood. The source of this sequence is a young woman in good health.

The nucleotide sequence is given as TGCAGCGTCCAGGGACAGGGGGCACCTGAAGCTTTCTTT. This gives the protein CSVQGQGAPEAFF. Recombination linked TRBV29-1 to TRBJ1-1, and 12 bases in between align with TRBD1. The CDR3, cysteine through phenylalanine, is 13 amino acids long. CDR3 DNA only is kept here, 39 bases in frame from base 1. CDR1 and CDR2, per the germline V gene, are SQVTM and ANQGSEA. Ends trimmed: V by 6 bases, J by 6 bases; bases unmatched to a gene: 5.